The TCR beta chain described here comes from a study of control samples from healthy donors and cancer patients. Repertoires were generated with immunoSEQ multiplex PCR, while TCRdb's copy carries only in-frame clones and drops some. The sample carries 110,000 to 150,000 clones, about 90% recorded once. Sequenced sample: blood. The TCR was taken from a man younger than 35 in good health.

CDR3 region: CASSAGDRVRSGNTIYF. CDR3 coding DNA: TGTGCCAGCAGCGCCGGGGACAGGGTAAGGTCTGGAAACACCATATATTTT. The chain recombines TRBV7-2 with TRBJ1-3; 9 nucleotides match TRBD1. The CDR3 sequence is 17 residues long. Losses at the gene ends were 5 bases for V and 1 base for J; bases not matched to a gene: 9. CDR1 and CDR2 from the germline V gene are SGHTA and FQGNSA.